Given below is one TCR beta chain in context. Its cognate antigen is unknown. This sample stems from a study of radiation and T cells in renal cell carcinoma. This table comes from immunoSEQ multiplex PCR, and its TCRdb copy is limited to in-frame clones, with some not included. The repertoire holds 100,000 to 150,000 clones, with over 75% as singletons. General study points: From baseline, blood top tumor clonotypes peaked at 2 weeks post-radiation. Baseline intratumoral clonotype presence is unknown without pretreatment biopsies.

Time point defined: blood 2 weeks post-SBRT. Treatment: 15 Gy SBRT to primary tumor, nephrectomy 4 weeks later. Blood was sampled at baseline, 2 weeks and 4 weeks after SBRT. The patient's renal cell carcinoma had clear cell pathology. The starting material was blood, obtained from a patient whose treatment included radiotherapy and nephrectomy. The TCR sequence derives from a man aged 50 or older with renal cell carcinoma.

The CDR3 loop is CASSESAAGPMNTEAFF. Written as DNA, the CDR3 is TGTGCCAGCAGTGAATCTGCAGCAGGTCCCATGAACACTGAAGCTTTCTTT. The chain couples TRBV2 to TRBJ1-1; D uncertain. Germline values: CDR1 SNHLY, CDR2 FYNNEI. V gave up 2 bases and J gave up 0 bases, with 16 bases separating them. The CDR3 totals 17 residues.